This T cell receptor (beta chain) derives from a study of CD8 T cells in ankylosing spondylitis. Overall study results and limits: Ankylosing spondylitis blood seemed to carry a telltale TCR beta motif made of several highly homologous variants.

TCR beta libraries were made by quantitative 5'-RACE with molecular barcodes. TCRdb redid the calling of the 5' RACE reads with MiXCR, one entry per CDR3 protein. The sample includes fewer than 550,000 distinct CDR3 sequences, over 4% seen only once; the top ten take approximately 3.5%. Germline values: CDR1 DFQATT, CDR2 SNEGSKA (reference sequence). The CDR3 is 12 amino acids. V lost 6 bases and J lost 5, with 13 bases in between. The sample holds many counts of this clonotype. No antigen is known for it. This sequence joins TRBV20-1 and TRBJ2-5; unclear D gene. Sequenced material: blood, either unsorted or a sorted T cell fraction (not recorded which). This TCR came from a male donor with ankylosing spondylitis. The DNA of the CDR3 is TGCAGTGCCCCTCGGGCCTCCGAGACCCAGTACTTC. Residues: CSAPRASETQYF.